Many counts were recorded for the clone carrying this TCR beta chain. Orbital computed tomography, thyroid ultrasound, serum thyroxine and TRAb, and clinical symptoms together informed the diagnoses. Fresh peripheral blood, around 9.3 ml, was the source of the PBMCs. CDR1 and CDR2 from the germline V gene are SGHTA and FQGNSA. CDR3 length: 20 amino acids. J was trimmed by 9 bases and V by 5 bases; bases with no gene match: 21. The data derive from a study of T cells in Graves' hyperthyroidism and ophthalmopathy. Regions amplified from RNA transcripts were the TCR beta CDR3 regions. Researchers ran a first-round RT-PCR on the TCR CDR3 using the HTBI primer set. TCRdb processed the multiplex PCR reads anew with MiXCR; each CDR3 protein has one entry. The repertoire consists of over 250,000 distinct CDR3 sequences, with over 15% occurring once and the leading ten covering around 57%.

The TCR was taken from a woman aged 55 to 70 with Graves' ophthalmopathy. The chain uses TRBV7-2 and TRBJ1-6; TRBD1 matches at 11 bases. The sample consisted of blood. This CDR3 reads CASSPVQHDGTGGMSSPLHF. The DNA for the CDR3 is TGTGCCAGCAGCCCCGTTCAACATGACGGGACAGGGGGAATGAGTTCACCCCTCCACTTT.